The sequence of this T cell receptor beta chain was determined in a study of blood T cell repertoires in COVID-19 (dated by TCRdb to 2020 to 2022). Study-level background: Collaborator samples came from the United States, Italy and Spain and covered acute and convalescent phases of COVID-19. The prospective study material was composed of cDNA or gDNA derived from T cells, B-cell-depleted T cells, or PBMCs. Deeply sampled blood TCRbeta repertoires from subjects exposed to, actively infected with, or recovered from COVID-19 were included in the dataset. The repertoires were made available in a free public database intended to serve as a resource for research on the immune response to SARS-CoV-2. Samples were obtained from the ongoing ImmuneRACE study (first 160 participants) and from 1,000 to 1,500 subjects provided by 6 global collaborators. Sample metadata almost always included a de-identified subject ID, COVID-19 status, age in years and sex. Where available, HLA class I and class II types were taken from metadata supplied by the sample provider and were not determined by assay-based typing.

The immunoSEQ Assay, a bias-controlled multiplex PCR, was used to amplify TCRbeta CDR3 regions from genomic DNA. The study's processing was this. Within the assay, amplification of reference gene primers was used to estimate how many nucleated cells each sample contained. Sequence reads were collapsed and filtered to measure the absolute abundance of every unique TCRbeta CDR3 rearrangement. Productive Simpson clonality was computed per sample as the square root of Simpson's diversity index over productive rearrangements. TCRdb limited this immuneACCESS table to in-frame rearrangements with V and J called. A share of clones is missing; checked studies link under half to unresolved V genes, and the rest is unexplained. That table supplies the V and J calls and clone size; D and trimming were determined from the DNA. The sample yields 120,000 to 150,000 clones; approximately 80% were counted once. The top ten clones comprise around 6.5% of the sample.

Participants in the prospective study were enrolled through a virtual design, were aged about 18 to 100 years, and lived in 24 United States geographic areas. Cohort assignment in the prospective study relied on participant-reported clinical history from a screening survey and a study questionnaire. Recovered participants in ImmuneRACE Cohort 3 were defined as having two consecutive negative NP/OP PCR tests, clearance from a healthcare professional, or resolution of symptoms. In the prospective study, whole blood, serum and a nasopharyngeal or oropharyngeal swab were collected from each participant by mobile phlebotomists. Prospective study participants could optionally give additional blood draws and questionnaires over an approximately two-month period. Prospective study blood samples were shipped either frozen or at room temperature before DNA extraction. As to this clone: Its antigen specificity is not known. Per-base qualities were not stored, and no clone one base away is much larger.

General study outcomes and caveats: The quantity of clinical and demographic metadata differed by source and by participant and was supplied without curation.

At the junction V is shortened by 2 bases and J by 6 bases, with 10 bases in between. There are 13 amino acids in the CDR3, from cysteine to phenylalanine inclusive. Only the CDR3 portion is preserved as DNA: 39 bases, with reading frame beginning at the first base. CDR1 and CDR2 are read off the germline V gene (reference sequence) as LNHDA and SQIVND. Recombination linked TRBV19 to TRBJ1-1; too little of a D gene remains to name it. The sequence derives from a woman aged 40 to 50 who had recovered from COVID-19. The sequenced sample was PBMCs or T cells enriched from blood (not recorded which). The bases read TGTGCCAGTAGTATAAAATTCGGGTCTGAAGCTTTCTTT. Its product reads: CASSIKFGSEAFF.